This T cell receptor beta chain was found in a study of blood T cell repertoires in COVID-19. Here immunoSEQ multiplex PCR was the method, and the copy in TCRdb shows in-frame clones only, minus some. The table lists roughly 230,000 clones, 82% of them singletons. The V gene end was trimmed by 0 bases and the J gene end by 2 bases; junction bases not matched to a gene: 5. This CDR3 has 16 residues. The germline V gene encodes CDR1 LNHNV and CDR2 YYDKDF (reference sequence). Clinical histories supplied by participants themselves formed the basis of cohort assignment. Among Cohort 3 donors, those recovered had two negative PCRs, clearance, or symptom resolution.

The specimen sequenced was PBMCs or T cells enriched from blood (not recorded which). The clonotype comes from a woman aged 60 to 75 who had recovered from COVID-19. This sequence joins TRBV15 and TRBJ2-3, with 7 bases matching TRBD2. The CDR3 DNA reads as TGTGCCACCAGCAGAGAAGCGGCGGGGGTCACAGATACGCAGTATTTT. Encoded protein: CATSREAAGVTDTQYF. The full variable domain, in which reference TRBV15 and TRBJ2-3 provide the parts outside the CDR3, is DAMVIQNPRYQVTQFGKPVTLSCSQTLNHNVMYWYQQKSSQAPKLLFHYYDKDFNNEADTPDNFQSRRPNTSFCFLDIRSPGLGDTAMYLCATSREAAGVTDTQYFGPGTRLTVL.